The 24 T cell receptor beta chains presented below share a single source sample, sequenced in a study. TCRdb re-derived calls from the 5' RACE reads in MiXCR, one entry per CDR3 protein. The table includes fewer than 60,000 distinct CDR3 sequences, 25% to 30% detected once. Sequencing used naive CD4+ T cells sorted from blood. The sample's subset: naive CD4+ T cells, CD4+CD45RA+CD25-. The receptor source for this set is a female donor with breast cancer.

As concerns this clonotype: Germline is not matched at one junction end, which may reflect a read error. Written as DNA, the CDR3 is TGCGCCAGCAGCTCCCTCGGGGAAGGGAACACTGAAGCTCTCTTT. Protein: CASSSLGEGNTEALF. The V call is TRBV5-1, the J call TRBJ1-1; no clear D. CDR1 is SGHRS and CDR2 is YFSETQ in the germline V gene. The CDR3 runs 15 residues.

For this clonotype: Since a much larger clone is just one base distant, this may be a read error. The rearrangement uses TRBV7-3 and TRBJ1-2; no clear D gene. The germline V gene encodes CDR1 SGHTA and CDR2 FQGTGA. There are 13 residues in the CDR3. The CDR3 DNA follows: TGTGCCAGCAGCTTAACTGATCGTGATGGCTGCACCTTC. Protein: CASSLTDRDGCTF.

The chain combines TRBV12-3 or TRBV12-4 with TRBJ2-6; unclear D gene. The V and J ends lost 7 bases and 4 bases respectively, with 11 bases between them. The CDR3 covers 14 residues. CDR3 residues: CASTSRSGANVLTF. DNA for the CDR3: TGTGCCAGCACTTCCCGGTCAGGGGCCAACGTCCTGACTTTC.

V is TRBV24-1 and J is TRBJ2-1; 7 nucleotides line up with TRBD2. The V gene end was trimmed by 8 bases and the J gene end by 10 bases; junction bases not matched to a gene: 7. The CDR3 runs 12 residues. Germline V gene sequence: CDR1 KGHDR, CDR2 SFDVKD. CDR3 amino acids: CATITSVGEQFF. DNA of the CDR3: TGTGCCACCATAACTAGCGTAGGCGAGCAGTTCTTC.

This clonotype was counted only a few times. This chain joins TRBV6-5 and TRBJ1-6; D not certain. The CDR3 loop spans 15 amino acids. V was pared by 6 bases and J by 2 bases, with 11 bases between. Per the germline V gene, CDR1 is MNHEY and CDR2 is SVGAGI. CDR3 amino acids: CASRAPGTYNSPLHF. The CDR3 DNA is TGTGCCAGCAGAGCCCCGGGAACCTATAATTCACCCCTCCACTTT.

The J gene is TRBJ2-5, the V gene TRBV29-1; possible D gene TRBD1, 5 bases. This CDR3 has 12 amino acids. The germline CDR1 and CDR2 sequences are SQVTM and ANQGSEA. The V gene lost 4 bases and the J gene lost 5 bases, with 11 bases spanning the gap. CDR3 protein: CSVGQGVETQYF. In DNA, the CDR3 is TGCAGCGTTGGTCAAGGGGTCGAGACCCAGTACTTC.

This chain uses TRBV15 with TRBJ1-4; D ambiguous. Germline assignment: CDR1 LNHNV and CDR2 YYDKDF (reference sequence). The CDR3 has 13 amino acids. Trimming pared 1 base from V and 3 bases from J, leaving 3 bases between. Written as DNA, the CDR3 is TGTGCCACCAGCAGAGGTTCTAATGAAAAACTGTTTTTT. Translating it yields CATSRGSNEKLFF.

This chain connects TRBV10-2 to TRBJ2-7; D call uncertain. The V gene lost 6 bases and the J gene lost 0 bases, with 9 bases spanning the gap. The CDR3 spans 13 residues. Per germline, CDR1 WSHSY and CDR2 SAAADI. The CDR3 sequence: CASSLDPSYEQYF. CDR3 nucleotide sequence: TGCGCCAGCAGCTTAGACCCCTCCTACGAGCAGTACTTC.

V usage is TRBV6-1 and J usage is TRBJ2-1, with D perhaps being TRBD1 or TRBD2 (6 bases each). Trimming took 4 bases from V and 4 from J, leaving 14 bases between them. The CDR3 extends over 15 amino acids. CDR1 and CDR2 (germline): MNHNS, SASEGT. The CDR3 sequence is CASSGGGLGYNEQFF. CDR3 sequence (DNA): TGTGCCAGCAGTGGAGGGGGGCTGGGTTACAATGAGCAGTTCTTC.

As concerns this clonotype: Given a much more abundant clone one base away, this may be a read error. It is likely a read error, because the conserved phenylalanine at the end of the CDR3 is missing. The rearrangement links TRBV5-1 to TRBJ2-1; no reliable D call. V lost 0 bases and J 4 bases, leaving 8 bases between the germline ends. Looked up from germline, CDR1 is SGHRS and CDR2 is YFSETQ. The CDR3 length is 14 residues. The CDR3 here is CASSLGQEYNEQFL. The CDR3 DNA is TGCGCCAGCAGCTTGGGGCAGGAGTACAATGAGCAGTTCCTC.

This clonotype was counted at least ten times. CDR3 amino acids: CASSQGTSRLTDTQYF. In nucleotides, the CDR3 is TGTGCCAGCAGCCAAGGGACTAGCAGACTCACAGATACGCAGTATTTT. The chain links TRBV4-2 to TRBJ2-3, with 8 bases lining up with TRBD2. CDR1 is LGHNA, CDR2 YNFKEQ, per germline. Losses at the gene ends were 1 base for V and 2 bases for J; bases not matched to a gene: 5. This CDR3 spans 16 amino acids.

This chain links TRBV5-1 with TRBJ2-3; 7 bases are shared with TRBD2. V was pared by 4 bases and J by 2 bases, with 4 bases of the junction left unmatched. CDR3 size: 14 residues. The germline CDR1 and CDR2 sequences are SGHRS and YFSETQ. The CDR3 DNA is TGCGCCAGCAGCCCGGGACTAAACACAGATACGCAGTATTTT. As protein: CASSPGLNTDTQYF.

The CDR3 reads CASSERGLTIDYGYTF. The DNA of the CDR3 is TGTGCCAGCAGTGAACGGGGGCTGACGATTGACTATGGCTACACCTTC. The genes are TRBV2 and TRBJ1-2; tentatively, D is TRBD1 (6 bases). In germline, CDR1 is SNHLY, CDR2 FYNNEI. Trimming removed 2 bases at V and 3 bases at J, with 16 bases between. This CDR3 has 16 amino acids.

This clonotype was detected only a few times. The V gene is TRBV6-1, the J gene TRBJ2-4; no firm D call. The V end was cut by 2 bases, the J end by 1 base, with 6 bases between. Germline CDR1 reads MNHNS; CDR2 reads SASEGT. This CDR3 contains 14 residues. CDR3 bases: TGTGCCAGCAGTGAATCGCCGGCCAAAAACATTCAGTACTTC. Its translation is CASSESPAKNIQYF.

This chain uses TRBV5-1 with TRBJ1-2; perhaps TRBD1 as D (6 bases). Germline V gives CDR1 SGHRS, CDR2 YFSETQ. The germline V and J ends were trimmed by 4 bases and 3 bases, with 16 bases remaining between them. The CDR3 length is 15 residues. The CDR3 sequence: CASSADRPAYYGYTF. CDR3 in DNA: TGCGCCAGCAGCGCCGACAGGCCCGCTTACTATGGCTACACCTTC.

The V and J genes are TRBV15 and TRBJ1-2; D gene ambiguous. V was trimmed by 0 bases and J by 6 bases, leaving 11 bases between them. Per the germline V gene, CDR1 is LNHNV and CDR2 is YYDKDF (reference sequence). This CDR3 contains 14 residues. CDR3 protein: CATSRDNTNHGYTF. Here the CDR3 DNA reads TGTGCCACCAGCAGAGATAACACGAATCATGGCTACACCTTC.

To note about this clonotype: At one boundary the junction diverges from the germline segment, which might be a read error. CDR3 residues: CAGSHSGPSTDTQYF. CDR3 sequence (DNA): TGCGCCGGCAGCCATAGCGGGCCTAGCACAGATACGCAGTATTTT. V usage is TRBV4-3 and J usage is TRBJ2-3; 7 nucleotides match TRBD2. The CDR3 loop spans 15 amino acids. Germline V gene sequence: CDR1 LGHNA, CDR2 YSLEER.

The rearrangement joins TRBV20-1 to TRBJ2-3, with TRBD2 matching 7 bases. The V and J ends lost 6 bases and 4 bases, in that order; junction bases with no gene match: 13. There are 15 residues in the CDR3. The germline gives CDR1 DFQATT, CDR2 SNEGSKA (reference sequence). CDR3 amino acids: CSAPPRAGASDTQYF. As DNA, the CDR3 is TGCAGTGCACCTCCCCGGGCGGGAGCGTCAGATACGCAGTATTTT.

The rearrangement joins TRBV28 to TRBJ2-1, with a possible D match to TRBD2 (6 bases). CDR3 length equals 14 residues. Trimming removed 4 bases at V and 4 bases at J, with 11 bases between. CDR1 and CDR2 from the germline V gene are MDHEN and SYDVKM. CDR3 residues: CASSSGVTYNEQFF. The DNA for the CDR3 is TGTGCCAGCAGTTCGGGGGTTACTTACAATGAGCAGTTCTTC.

This clonotype was observed a few times. The chain employs TRBV6-1 and TRBJ2-7, with TRBD1 matching 11 bases. This CDR3 has 14 residues. The ends lost 2 bases at V and 11 bases at J; junction bases unmatched: 8. Germline-derived CDR1 and CDR2 are MNHNS and SASEGT. CDR3 sequence reads: CASSEMGQGDQEYF. The CDR3 DNA is TGTGCCAGCAGTGAAATGGGACAGGGGGATCAGGAGTACTTC.

The chain carries TRBV19 and TRBJ1-2; the match to TRBD1 covers 9 bases. The CDR3 sequence is 15 residues long. Germline V gene data show CDR1 as LNHDA and CDR2 as SQIVND (reference sequence). The V and J ends lost 3 bases and 2 bases, in that order; junction bases with no gene match: 4. CDR3 residues: CASSILTGGNYGYTF. DNA for the CDR3: TGTGCCAGTAGTATCCTGACAGGGGGAAACTATGGCTACACCTTC. The whole variable domain, remainder taken from reference TRBV19 and TRBJ1-2, is DGGITQSPKYLFRKEGQNVTLSCEQNLNHDAMYWYRQDPGQGLRLIYYSQIVNDFQKGDIAEGYSVSREKKESFPLTVTSAQKNPTAFYLCASSILTGGNYGYTFGSGTRLTVV.

This clonotype was picked up many times. This chain joins TRBV12-3 or TRBV12-4 and TRBJ1-2; D is uncertain. Trimming took 4 bases from V and 8 from J, leaving 11 bases between them. The CDR3 is 12 amino acids. CDR3 amino acids: CASSSADGGYTF. CDR3 bases: TGTGCCAGCAGTTCCGCCGACGGAGGCTACACCTTC.

This clonotype was counted a few times. This chain joins TRBV12-3 or TRBV12-4 and TRBJ1-1; D unclear. V shed 1 base and J shed 7 bases, with 10 bases lying between them. The CDR3 covers 13 residues. This CDR3 reads CASSLERQLEAFF. CDR3 DNA: TGTGCCAGCAGTTTAGAACGGCAGCTTGAAGCTTTCTTT.

This clonotype was counted many times. The V gene is TRBV7-9, the J gene TRBJ2-1; no clear D. The CDR3 contains 13 residues. V was clipped by 5 bases and J by 2 bases, with 7 bases between them. Looked up from germline, CDR1 is SEHNR and CDR2 is FQNEAQ (reference sequence). As DNA, the CDR3 is TGTGCCAGCAGCCCAGCACCCTACAATGAGCAGTTCTTC. The encoded protein is CASSPAPYNEQFF.